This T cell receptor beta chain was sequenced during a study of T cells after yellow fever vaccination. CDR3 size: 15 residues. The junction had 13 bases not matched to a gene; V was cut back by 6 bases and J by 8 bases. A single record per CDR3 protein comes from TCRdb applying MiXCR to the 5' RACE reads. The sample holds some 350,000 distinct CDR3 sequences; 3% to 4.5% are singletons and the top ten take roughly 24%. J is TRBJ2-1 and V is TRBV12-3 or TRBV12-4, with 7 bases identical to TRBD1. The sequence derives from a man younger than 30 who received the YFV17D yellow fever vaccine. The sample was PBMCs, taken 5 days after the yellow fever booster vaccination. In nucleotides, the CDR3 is TGTGCCAGCAGCGACAGGGAATCCTCAATCGATGAGCAGTTCTTC. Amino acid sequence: CASSDRESSIDEQFF.